This TCR beta chain stems from a study of T cells in narcolepsy. Profiled with immunoSEQ multiplex PCR; TCRdb holds only in-frame clones, not every one. Among tens of thousands of clones listed, about 87% were seen once. There are 12 residues in the CDR3. CDR1 is MNHEY, CDR2 SVGAGI, per germline. Trimming removed 6 bases from V and 9 bases from J; junction bases left unmatched: 2. The chain employs TRBV6-5 and TRBJ1-6, with TRBD1 identical over 7 bases. The TCR sequence derives from a human donor in good health. The sample consisted of memory (CD45RA-) CD4+ T cells from blood. CDR3 in DNA: TGTGCCAGCAGCCACAGGGGTTCACCCCTCCACTTT. Translating gives CASSHRGSPLHF.